Listed below are T cell receptor beta chains from one sample, sequenced in a study of shared clonotypes between healthy human individuals. Clones were sequenced by immunoSEQ multiplex PCR, and TCRdb holds only the in-frame ones, with some missing. Among about 870,000 clones, around 92% were seen once, and the ten largest hold more than 20%. Sequenced input: naive CD8+ T cells sorted from blood. These receptor sequences come from a young man in good health. Both conserved end residues are part of each CDR3. The D gene is left open where the match is weak. Rows may omit the clone size; those that give it use once, few, many or a size class.

D gene,clone size,CDR3 length,V gene,J gene,CDR3 protein,CDR3 DNA
TRBD1,NA,16,TRBV7-9,TRBJ2-7,CASSTSSGQGDHEQYF,TGTGCCAGCAGCACAAGCTCGGGACAGGGGGACCACGAGCAGTACTTC
TRBD2,NA,17,TRBV6-4,TRBJ2-7,CASIPPGLADCSYEQYF,TGTGCCAGCATCCCTCCGGGACTAGCGGACTGTTCCTACGAGCAGTACTTC
NA,NA,13,TRBV5-5,TRBJ2-1,CASSLAQGREEFF,TGTGCCAGCAGCTTGGCCCAGGGCAGGGAGGAGTTCTTC
TRBD2,NA,16,TRBV7-9,TRBJ2-1,CASSLPGTSGLNEQFF,TGTGCCAGCAGCTTACCCGGGACTAGCGGGCTCAATGAGCAGTTCTTC
TRBD1,NA,16,TRBV6-6,TRBJ2-7,CASSYQDRDSLYEQYF,TGTGCCAGCAGTTACCAAGATCGGGACAGTCTCTACGAGCAGTACTTC
TRBD2,NA,15,TRBV7-9,TRBJ2-1,CASSSGLAEYNEQFF,TGTGCCAGCAGCTCCGGACTAGCGGAATACAATGAGCAGTTCTTC
NA,few,11,TRBV10-3,TRBJ2-1,CAISESNEQFF,TGTGCCATCAGTGAGTCCAATGAGCAGTTCTTC
NA,NA,12,TRBV15,TRBJ1-5,CATSRGSEAQHF,TGTGCCACCAGCAGAGGGTCCGAAGCCCAGCATTTT
NA,NA,17,TRBV7-9,TRBJ1-2,CASSPGGSVGPLGGYTF,TGTGCCAGCAGCCCTGGGGGCAGCGTTGGCCCCCTGGGGGGCTACACCTTC
NA,NA,13,TRBV10-3,TRBJ2-7,CASERSSSYEQYF,TGTGCCTCGGAGAGATCGAGCTCCTACGAGCAGTACTTC
NA,NA,16,TRBV7-8,TRBJ1-2,CASSLDSSWGRNGYTF,TGTGCCAGCAGCTTAGATAGCTCCTGGGGAAGAAATGGCTACACCTTC
NA,NA,13,TRBV9,TRBJ1-1,CASSVVSNTEAFF,TGTGCCAGCAGCGTAGTTAGCAACACTGAAGCTTTCTTT
TRBD1,once,14,TRBV5-5,TRBJ2-7,CASSYRTGNYEQYF,TGTGCCAGCAGCTACCGGACAGGGAACTACGAGCAGTACTTC
TRBD1,few,14,TRBV5-1,TRBJ1-2,CASSLAGGTVGYTF,TGCGCCAGCAGCTTGGCAGGGGGGACAGTTGGCTACACCTTC
TRBD1,NA,14,TRBV4-3,TRBJ2-1,CASSPGQDYNEQFF,TGCGCCAGCAGCCCGGGACAGGACTACAATGAGCAGTTCTTC
NA,NA,15,TRBV7-9,TRBJ1-2,CASSFTASIPAGYTF,TGTGCCAGCAGCTTCACGGCATCGATTCCAGCTGGCTACACCTTC
TRBD2,NA,14,TRBV9,TRBJ2-2,CASSLAGVGGELFF,TGTGCCAGCAGTCTAGCGGGAGTAGGCGGGGAGCTGTTTTTT
NA,NA,13,TRBV27,TRBJ1-5,CASITQGRAPQHF,TGTGCCAGCATTACTCAGGGTAGGGCGCCCCAGCATTTT
NA,once,14,TRBV7-9,TRBJ1-3,CASSWKDALNTIYF,TGTGCCAGCAGCTGGAAGGACGCTTTAAACACCATATATTTT
NA,NA,15,TRBV18,TRBJ2-7,CASSPGRESAYEQYF,TGTGCCAGCTCACCGGGTCGGGAGTCAGCCTACGAGCAGTACTTC
NA,NA,11,TRBV5-1,TRBJ2-1,CASGPLASQFF,TGCGCCAGCGGACCGTTAGCTAGTCAGTTCTTC
TRBD2,NA,19,TRBV7-6,TRBJ2-1,CASTSDGGPPSGSKNEQFF,TGTGCCAGCACCTCGGACGGCGGGCCTCCTAGCGGGAGTAAAAATGAGCAGTTCTTC
NA,once,13,TRBV6-5,TRBJ2-7,CASSYSDAYEQYF,TGTGCCAGCAGTTACTCGGACGCCTACGAGCAGTACTTC
NA,NA,17,TRBV29-1,TRBJ2-1,CSVDSLNRHSSYNEQFF,TGCAGCGTTGATTCTCTTAACAGGCATAGCTCCTACAATGAGCAGTTCTTC
NA,NA,15,TRBV5-6,TRBJ2-3,CASGPGGASTDTQYF,TGTGCCAGCGGCCCAGGGGGGGCTAGCACAGATACGCAGTATTTT
NA,NA,18,TRBV7-9,TRBJ2-1,CASSLPKGADSSYNEQFF,TGTGCCAGCAGCTTACCTAAAGGAGCGGATAGCTCCTACAATGAGCAGTTCTTC
TRBD2,NA,18,TRBV2,TRBJ2-2,CASSETLGLAENTGELFF,TGTGCCAGCAGTGAAACCCTGGGACTAGCGGAGAACACCGGGGAGCTGTTTTTT
TRBD2,NA,16,TRBV9,TRBJ2-1,CASSASGTSVVTEQFF,TGTGCCAGCAGCGCCTCCGGGACTAGCGTTGTTACTGAGCAGTTCTTC
TRBD1,once,15,TRBV5-1,TRBJ2-7,CASSLAQGAAYEQYF,TGCGCCAGCAGCTTGGCACAGGGGGCGGCCTACGAGCAGTACTTC
TRBD1,NA,15,TRBV27,TRBJ2-7,CASSSRGQLSYEQYF,TGTGCCAGCAGTTCCCGGGGACAGCTCTCCTACGAGCAGTACTTC
TRBD2,NA,20,TRBV13,TRBJ2-5,CASSSTPGLAGGGVEETQYF,TGTGCCAGCAGCTCGACCCCGGGACTAGCGGGCGGTGGCGTGGAAGAGACCCAGTACTTC
NA,NA,15,TRBV11-3,TRBJ2-2,CASSERAKNTGELFF,TGTGCCAGCAGCGAGCGAGCCAAAAACACCGGGGAGCTGTTTTTT
TRBD1,NA,16,TRBV10-2,TRBJ1-5,CASTSRTGGGDQPQHF,TGCGCCAGCACCTCCCGGACAGGGGGCGGAGATCAGCCCCAGCATTTT
TRBD2,NA,15,TRBV5-5,TRBJ2-7,CASSLYWGTSYEQYF,TGTGCCAGCAGCTTGTACTGGGGGACTAGCTACGAGCAGTACTTC
NA,NA,15,TRBV27,TRBJ2-7,CASSSSELVSYEQYF,TGTGCCAGCAGTTCGTCCGAGTTGGTCTCCTACGAGCAGTACTTC